The rows below give T cell receptor beta chains drawn from one sample of a study of tumor-infiltrating lymphocytes in primary liver carcinoma. TCRdb ran MiXCR on the multiplex PCR reads and lists one entry per CDR3 protein. The sample comprises under 110,000 distinct CDR3 sequences, around two thirds of which are singletons, and roughly 12% rests with the top ten. Sample: liver tumor tissue from sampling region 2. Receptors were obtained from a woman aged 55-75 years with primary liver carcinoma and hepatitis B virus infection. Each CDR3 is given with its conserved first and last residue. D genes are given only for firm matches. Only some rows state a clone size, as once, few, many or a class for expanded clones.

v_call: TRBV7-9; j_call: TRBJ2-7; d_call: NA; clone_size: NA; cdr3_length: 14; cdr3_aa: CASSPKGGAYEQYF; cdr3_nt: TGTGCCAGCAGCCCCAAGGGGGGGGCCTACGAGCAGTACTTC
v_call: TRBV11-2; j_call: TRBJ2-4; d_call: NA; clone_size: NA; cdr3_length: 13; cdr3_aa: CASSLEPEDIQYF; cdr3_nt: TGTGCCAGCAGCTTAGAGCCCGAAGACATTCAGTACTTC
v_call: TRBV6-1; j_call: TRBJ1-5; d_call: NA; clone_size: many; cdr3_length: 14; cdr3_aa: CASSSTLANQPQHF; cdr3_nt: TGTGCCAGCAGTTCGACCTTAGCCAATCAGCCCCAGCATTTT
v_call: TRBV29-1; j_call: TRBJ1-3; d_call: NA; clone_size: medium-sized; cdr3_length: 15; cdr3_aa: CSVQTTQGSGNTIYF; cdr3_nt: TGCAGCGTTCAAACTACTCAGGGCTCTGGAAACACCATATATTTT
v_call: TRBV12-5; j_call: TRBJ2-7; d_call: TRBD1; clone_size: NA; cdr3_length: 14; cdr3_aa: CVSGSTGGSYEQYF; cdr3_nt: TGTGTTAGTGGTTCGACAGGGGGCTCTTACGAGCAATACTTC
v_call: TRBV5-1; j_call: TRBJ2-1; d_call: TRBD2; clone_size: few; cdr3_length: 15; cdr3_aa: CASSLGTSGKNEQFF; cdr3_nt: TGCGCCAGCAGCTTGGGGACTAGCGGGAAGAATGAGCAGTTCTTC
v_call: TRBV29-1; j_call: TRBJ2-1; d_call: NA; clone_size: NA; cdr3_length: 12; cdr3_aa: CSVQESYNKQFF; cdr3_nt: TGCAGCGTTCAGGAGAGCTACAATAAGCAGTTCTTC
v_call: TRBV6-6; j_call: TRBJ2-7; d_call: TRBD1; clone_size: many; cdr3_length: 15; cdr3_aa: CASSFTGTGAYEQYF; cdr3_nt: TGTGCCAGCAGTTTTACCGGGACAGGGGCCTACGAGCAGTACTTC
v_call: TRBV6-1; j_call: TRBJ2-7; d_call: TRBD2; clone_size: NA; cdr3_length: 17; cdr3_aa: CASSGRAPCGRVTEQYF; cdr3_nt: TGTGCCAGCAGTGGAAGGGCTCCTTGCGGGAGGGTTACCGAGCAGTACTTC
v_call: TRBV29-1; j_call: TRBJ2-1; d_call: NA; clone_size: NA; cdr3_length: 10; cdr3_aa: CSVSIDERSF; cdr3_nt: TGCAGCGTTTCTATCGATGAGCGGTCCTTC
v_call: TRBV5-5; j_call: TRBJ2-7; d_call: NA; clone_size: many; cdr3_length: 13; cdr3_aa: CASSLAPRGEQYF; cdr3_nt: TGTGCCAGCAGCTTGGCCCCTAGGGGGGAGCAGTACTTC
v_call: TRBV7-9; j_call: TRBJ2-7; d_call: NA; clone_size: NA; cdr3_length: 16; cdr3_aa: CASSPWDQVADYEEYF; cdr3_nt: TGTGCCAGCAGCCCCTGGGATCAGGTGGCGGACTACGAGGAGTACTTC
v_call: TRBV5-1; j_call: TRBJ2-1; d_call: TRBD2; clone_size: few; cdr3_length: 18; cdr3_aa: CACSLRTNGRDIYNEQFF; cdr3_nt: TGCGCCTGCAGCTTGCGGACTAACGGGAGGGACATCTACAATGAGCAGTTCTTC
v_call: TRBV28; j_call: TRBJ2-5; d_call: NA; clone_size: NA; cdr3_length: 14; cdr3_aa: CASSLGGAVKTQYF; cdr3_nt: TGTGCCAGCAGTTTGGGTGGGGCGGTGAAGACCCAGTACTTC
v_call: TRBV4-2; j_call: TRBJ2-1; d_call: NA; clone_size: NA; cdr3_length: 14; cdr3_aa: CVSSQGGRVKEQFF; cdr3_nt: TGTGTCAGCAGCCAAGGGGGGAGGGTCAAGGAGCAGTTCTTC
v_call: TRBV30; j_call: TRBJ1-1; d_call: NA; clone_size: NA; cdr3_length: 16; cdr3_aa: CAWSVPGAGLDTKAFF; cdr3_nt: TGTGCCTGGAGTGTACCTGGTGCAGGTTTGGACACTAAAGCTTTCTTT
v_call: TRBV4-2; j_call: TRBJ2-4; d_call: TRBD2; clone_size: NA; cdr3_length: 18; cdr3_aa: CASSQDVSGSGAQNIQYF; cdr3_nt: TGTGCCAGCAGCCAAGATGTTAGCGGGAGCGGAGCCCAAAACATCCAGTACTTC
v_call: TRBV11-2; j_call: TRBJ2-1; d_call: TRBD1; clone_size: NA; cdr3_length: 17; cdr3_aa: CVSSSTHGQGYRGEQFF; cdr3_nt: TGTGTCAGCAGCTCAACACACGGACAGGGGTACAGGGGTGAGCAGTTCTTC
v_call: TRBV10-3; j_call: TRBJ1-5; d_call: NA; clone_size: many; cdr3_length: 12; cdr3_aa: CAISETNQPQHF; cdr3_nt: TGTGCCATCAGTGAGACGAATCAGCCCCAGCATTTT